The clone carrying this TCR beta chain was seen many times. The antigen is undetermined. Trimming cost V 0 bases and J 5 bases, with 13 bases left between them. The CDR3 has 15 amino acids. The germline CDR1 and CDR2 sequences are SGHVS and FQNEAQ. This record comes from a study of post-analysis software for immune sequencing data. Study results and caveats: Batch-mates among the samples co-clustered strongly by F measure. There were five TRBV segments more frequent in patients than controls, and TRBV5-6, TRBV5-1 and TRBV20-1 were among them.

Presence of unique molecular identifiers characterized the TCR beta cDNA libraries. TCRdb itself ran the PCR reads through MiXCR, one entry per CDR3 protein. The sample holds some 260,000 distinct CDR3 sequences, 35% to 45% seen once. The chain links TRBV7-8 to TRBJ1-2, with a possible D match to TRBD1 (6 bases). The sample comprised blood. This clonotype was sampled from a girl between 10 and 17 years old with multiple sclerosis. Here the CDR3 reads CASSLALRGPYGYTF. As DNA, the CDR3 is TGTGCCAGCAGCTTAGCCCTCCGGGGGCCATATGGCTACACCTTC. Full variable domain (rest looked up from reference TRBV7-8 and TRBJ1-2): GAGVSQSPRYKVAKRGQDVALRCDPISGHVSLFWYQQALGQGPEFLTYFQNEAQLDKSGLPSDRFFAERPEGSVSTLKIQRTQQEDSAVYLCASSLALRGPYGYTFGSGTRLTVV.